This entry describes one T cell receptor beta chain. Its antigen is unknown. The data derive from a study of T cells in Graves' hyperthyroidism and ophthalmopathy. Points from the study as a whole: Also found in blood were most expanded thyroid clonotypes above 0.001.

The CDR3 consists of 15 residues. Germline CDR1 reads LGHNA; CDR2 reads YSLEER. Trimming shortened V by 1 base and J by 3 bases, and 11 bases separated the two germline ends. TCR beta CDR3 region amplification was performed from RNA transcripts. Using the HTBI primer set, a first-round RT-PCR was run on the TCR CDR3. TCRdb reprocessed the multiplex PCR reads with MiXCR, giving one entry per CDR3 protein. The profile shows about 260,000 distinct CDR3 sequences, 15% to 20% of them singletons. The gene calls are TRBV4-3 and TRBJ2-3, with unresolved D. Sequenced sample: blood. The receptor was isolated from a woman aged 18-35 years with Graves' ophthalmopathy. The CDR3 protein is CASSQARLLTDTQYF. CDR3 sequence (DNA): TGCGCCAGCAGCCAAGCCAGGCTTCTGACAGATACGCAGTATTTT.